This TCR beta chain was profiled in a study of T cell changes during pregnancy in multiple sclerosis. Some clones are missing from TCRdb's copy, which holds only in-frame ones; the method was immunoSEQ multiplex PCR. The table has around 40,000 clones, around 94% seen once. Germline V lookup: CDR1 LNHDA, CDR2 SQIVND (reference sequence). The V gene end was trimmed by 5 bases and the J gene end by 4 bases; junction bases not matched to a gene: 7. The CDR3 loop spans 15 amino acids. This sequence was found in a female donor with multiple sclerosis, enrolled in a pregnancy study. This specimen consisted of CD8+ T cells from peripheral blood mononuclear cells, obtained in the third trimester of pregnancy. The J gene is TRBJ1-2, the V gene TRBV19; 10 bases match TRBD1. CDR3 loop: CASSSGTGVGYGYTF. The CDR3 nucleotides read TGTGCCAGTAGTTCCGGGACAGGGGTTGGCTATGGCTACACCTTC.